One sample yielded the 23 T cell receptor beta chains listed below, sequenced in a study of shared clonotypes between healthy human individuals. Profiled with immunoSEQ multiplex PCR; TCRdb holds only in-frame clones, not every one. The sample has under 1 million clones, almost 95% seen once; the top ten hold 24%. CD45RO-negative CD8 cells positively selected for CCR7 made up the naive population, which excluded terminally differentiated effector memory CD45RA+ cells. Sequenced: naive CD8+ T cells sorted from blood. All receptors come from a man aged 30-40 years in good health.

This clone was detected only once. The rearrangement joins TRBV13 to TRBJ2-3, with 8 positions matching TRBD2. This CDR3 contains 14 residues. Germline V lookup: CDR1 PRHDT, CDR2 FYEKMQ (reference sequence). The V gene end was trimmed by 8 bases and the J gene end by 3 bases; junction bases not matched to a gene: 7. The CDR3 is CASGWTSRTDTQYF. Written as DNA, the CDR3 is TGTGCCAGCGGCTGGACTAGCCGGACAGATACGCAGTATTTT. The variable domain in full, completed from reference TRBV13 and TRBJ2-3, reads AAGVIQSPRHLIKEKRETATLKCYPIPRHDTVYWYQQGPGQDPQFLISFYEKMQSDKGSIPDRFSAQQFSDYHSELNMSSLELGDSALYFCASGWTSRTDTQYFGPGTRLTVL.

In DNA, the CDR3 is TGTGCCAGCATCACCCCCCGAGGGGACACTGAAGCTTTCTTT. It yields the protein CASITPRGDTEAFF. The chain has TRBV11-2 and TRBJ1-1, with D tentatively TRBD1 (5 bases). V was clipped by 7 bases and J by 3 bases, with 15 bases between them. This CDR3 comprises 14 residues. CDR1 is SGHAT, CDR2 FQNNGV, per germline.

The chain couples TRBV2 to TRBJ2-1; D unresolved. The CDR3 is 14 amino acids. Germline V gene lookup returns CDR1 SNHLY and CDR2 FYNNEI. Between the trimmed V and J ends, which lost 5 bases and 6 bases, there was a span of 14 bases. DNA of the CDR3: TGTGCCAGCAGTCCCCCCTCTCAGCGCAATGAGCAGTTCTTC. Translating it yields CASSPPSQRNEQFF.

The chain carries TRBV7-8 and TRBJ2-1; 9 bases fit TRBD2. CDR3 size: 15 residues. Germline lookup yields CDR1 SGHVS and CDR2 FQNEAQ. After removal of 5 bases from V and 6 bases from J, the junction contained 8 bases not matched to a gene. The CDR3 loop reads CASSASSGAANEQFF. The CDR3 DNA is TGTGCCAGCAGCGCCTCTAGCGGGGCAGCCAATGAGCAGTTCTTC.

This chain links TRBV27 with TRBJ2-3; perhaps TRBD2 as D (7 bases). Germline V gene lookup returns CDR1 MNHEY and CDR2 SMNVEV (reference sequence). V lost 0 bases and J lost 6, with 10 bases in between. The CDR3 length is 14 residues. The CDR3 nucleotides are TGTGCCAGCAGTTTATCCCGGGGGGCTGATACGCAGTATTTT. This codes for CASSLSRGADTQYF.

This clone appeared a few times. The J gene is TRBJ2-7, the V gene TRBV13, with no clear D. The germline V gene encodes CDR1 PRHDT and CDR2 FYEKMQ (reference sequence). CDR3 length equals 14 residues. Trimming left V 1 base short and J 0 bases short, with 7 bases between. This CDR3 is CASSLARSSYEQYF. The CDR3 DNA sequence: TGTGCCAGCAGCTTAGCCAGGAGCTCCTACGAGCAGTACTTC.

The chain has TRBV5-8 and TRBJ2-5; 7 bases are shared with TRBD2. Unmatched junction bases numbered 9, after V lost 6 bases and J lost 1 base. Germline V gives CDR1 SGHTS, CDR2 YDEGEE. The CDR3 length is 15 residues. The CDR3 DNA reads as TGTGCCAGCACCTACCGAGGGAGGGGCCAAGAGACCCAGTACTTC. It codes for CASTYRGRGQETQYF.

The chain joins TRBV7-8 to TRBJ1-2; D gene ambiguous. Germline V CDR1 and CDR2: SGHVS, FQNEAQ. This CDR3 region has 14 residues. Between the trimmed V and J ends, which lost 1 base and 7 bases, there was a span of 13 bases. This CDR3 is CASSLVGSSGGYTF. The CDR3 DNA reads TGTGCCAGCAGCTTAGTAGGATCGTCGGGTGGCTACACCTTC.

The J gene is TRBJ2-1, the V gene TRBV13, with D tentatively TRBD1 or TRBD2 (5 bases each). Looked up from germline, CDR1 is PRHDT and CDR2 is FYEKMQ (reference sequence). V shed 1 base and J shed 8 bases, with 12 bases lying between them. The CDR3 is 14 residues long. DNA for the CDR3: TGTGCCAGCAGCTTAGAGGCTAGCAGGGATGAGCAGTTCTTC. Translation gives CASSLEASRDEQFF. Based on the CDR3 plus reference TRBV13 and TRBJ2-1, the full variable domain is AAGVIQSPRHLIKEKRETATLKCYPIPRHDTVYWYQQGPGQDPQFLISFYEKMQSDKGSIPDRFSAQQFSDYHSELNMSSLELGDSALYFCASSLEASRDEQFFGPGTRLTVL.

The chain employs TRBV14 and TRBJ2-5, with 7 positions matching TRBD2. Germline lookup yields CDR1 SGHDN and CDR2 FVKESK. After removal of 1 base from V and 4 bases from J, the junction contained 6 bases not matched to a gene. The CDR3 contains 15 residues. The CDR3 nucleotides are TGTGCCAGCAGCCAAGGGGAGGGCGTGATAGAGACCCAGTACTTC. Its protein is CASSQGEGVIETQYF.

The genes are TRBV27 and TRBJ2-5; perhaps TRBD2 as D (6 bases). V shed 7 bases and J shed 2 bases, with 17 bases lying between them. Per germline, CDR1 MNHEY and CDR2 SMNVEV (reference sequence). The CDR3 covers 15 residues. The CDR3 region is CASKLLGTLQETQYF. CDR3 nucleotides: TGTGCCAGCAAGCTACTTGGGACTTTACAAGAGACCCAGTACTTC.

The rearrangement uses TRBV9 and TRBJ2-3; TRBD1 matches 7 bases. The ends lost 0 bases at V and 2 bases at J; junction bases unmatched: 3. The CDR3 is 15 amino acids. Germline V CDR1 and CDR2: SGDLS, YYNGEE. CDR3 nucleotides: TGTGCCAGCAGCGTAGAAGGGGGCCCCACAGATACGCAGTATTTT. Protein sequence: CASSVEGGPTDTQYF.

V usage is TRBV10-2 and J usage is TRBJ2-7, with D possibly being TRBD1 or TRBD2 (7 bases each). V lost 6 bases, J lost 4 bases, and 16 bases lay in between. Germline CDR1 reads WSHSY; CDR2 reads SAAADI. This CDR3 has 14 amino acids. CDR3 residues: CASSVRQGGYEQYF. The CDR3 DNA is TGCGCCAGCAGCGTGCGACAGGGAGGGTACGAGCAGTACTTC.

The chain recombines TRBV5-4 with TRBJ1-6, with D uncertain. Germline V gene lookup returns CDR1 SGHNT and CDR2 YYREEE (reference sequence). The length of the CDR3 is 14 residues. The V and J ends lost 3 bases and 6 bases respectively, with 10 bases between them. CDR3 nucleotides: TGTGCCAGCAGCTATGCCGGTTCTAATTCACCCCTCCACTTT. Its translation: CASSYAGSNSPLHF. Using reference TRBV5-4 and TRBJ1-6 for the parts outside the CDR3, the full variable domain is ETGVTQSPTHLIKTRGQQVTLRCSSQSGHNTVSWYQQALGQGPQFIFQYYREEENGRGNFPPRFSGLQFPNYSSELNVNALELDDSALYLCASSYAGSNSPLHFGNGTRLTVT.

The V gene is TRBV4-3, the J gene TRBJ2-3; 12 nucleotides agree with TRBD2. The CDR3 contains 20 residues. Germline V lookup: CDR1 LGHNA, CDR2 YSLEER. Germline trimming cut 0 bases from V and 1 base from J; bases unmatched to any gene: 11. CDR3 DNA: TGCGCCAGCAGCCAAGATCACGGGCTAGCGGGAGGGCTTGGCACAGATACGCAGTATTTT. Translating it yields CASSQDHGLAGGLGTDTQYF.

About this clone: With a much larger clone just one base away, this may be a read error. The chain recombines TRBV6-5 with TRBJ1-2, with no clear D. CDR3 length: 13 residues. Germline lookup yields CDR1 MNHEY and CDR2 SVGAGI. V was clipped by 4 bases and J by 4 bases, with 10 bases between them. In nucleotides, the CDR3 is TGTGCCAGCAGTTTAACTAACAGCTATGGCTACACCTTC. It translates to CASSLTNSYGYTF.

The rearrangement links TRBV6-5 to TRBJ2-1, with TRBD1 identical over 9 bases. The CDR3 sequence is 14 residues long. Germline-derived CDR1 and CDR2 are MNHEY and SVGAGI. Trimming took 5 bases from V and 4 from J; bases not matched to a gene: 3. CDR3 in amino acids: CASSTGGGYNEQFF. The CDR3 nucleotides are TGTGCCAGCAGTACAGGGGGCGGATACAATGAGCAGTTCTTC.

The chain couples TRBV28 to TRBJ2-7; 7 bases fit TRBD1. This CDR3 region has 19 residues. Germline V gene data show CDR1 as MDHEN and CDR2 as SYDVKM. With 2 bases clipped from V and 0 bases from J, the junction kept 16 bases outside the gene matches. DNA of the CDR3: TGTGCCAGCAGTTTACCCAACGGACAGGACCCGGGCCCCTCCTACGAGCAGTACTTC. Its protein is CASSLPNGQDPGPSYEQYF.

The V gene is TRBV27, the J gene TRBJ1-2; 7 bases agree with TRBD1. There are 16 residues in the CDR3. The V gene end was trimmed by 5 bases and the J gene end by 4 bases; junction bases not matched to a gene: 13. CDR1 and CDR2 (germline): MNHEY, SMNVEV (reference sequence). In DNA, the CDR3 is TGTGCCAGCAGTCTACGGCAGGGGGAGGGGGGCTATGGCTACACCTTC. Amino acid sequence: CASSLRQGEGGYGYTF.

V is TRBV7-8 and J is TRBJ1-2; no clear D gene. In germline, CDR1 is SGHVS, CDR2 FQNEAQ. There are 12 residues in the CDR3. V was pared by 1 base and J by 6 bases, with 6 bases between. CDR3 protein: CASSLENNGYTF. The CDR3 DNA reads as TGTGCCAGCAGCTTAGAGAATAATGGCTACACCTTC.

The CDR3 spells CASSESLAYNEQFF. CDR3 sequence (DNA): TGTGCCAGCAGTGAATCACTAGCCTACAATGAGCAGTTCTTC. The V gene is TRBV6-4, the J gene TRBJ2-1; perhaps TRBD2 as D (5 bases). V lost 3 bases and J lost 2, with 8 bases in between. This CDR3 spans 14 amino acids. The germline gives CDR1 MRHNA, CDR2 SNTAGT.

This sequence joins TRBV4-2 and TRBJ2-7; D unresolved. Germline CDR1 and CDR2: LGHNA and YNFKEQ. Trimming left V 0 bases short and J 7 bases short, with 7 bases between. This CDR3 has 12 residues. In DNA form, the CDR3 reads TGTGCCAGCAGCCAAGATGAACGGGAGCAGTACTTC. This translates into CASSQDEREQYF.

A single count supports this clone. The chain recombines TRBV6-6 with TRBJ2-7, with TRBD1 matching over 12 bases. Germline lookup yields CDR1 MNHNY and CDR2 SVGAGI (reference sequence). The V segment lost 2 bases and the J segment 5 bases; nucleotides outside the gene matches: 4. The CDR3 is made up of 15 amino acids. CDR3: CASSYVGTGGDEQYF. The CDR3, as DNA: TGTGCCAGCAGTTACGTCGGGACAGGGGGCGACGAGCAGTACTTC.